This T cell receptor beta chain was obtained from a study of shared clonotypes between healthy human individuals. As regards this clone: Its antigen is not identified.

Selected positively for CCR7 and CD45RO-negative, naive CD8 cells excluded terminally differentiated effector memory CD45RA+ cells. Study-wide points: Clonotype sharing levels among donors were expected to vary with sequencing depth. Clonotypes that were shared across a few donors made up approximately 5% of naive CD4 clonotypes.

The germline CDR1 and CDR2 sequences are LGHNA and YSLEER. Trimming took off 1 base at V and 3 bases at J, with 10 bases between the two ends. The CDR3 totals 14 residues. In the original processing: Filtering differed, since immunoSEQ gave only junction sequences and no quality scores. TCRdb's copy holds only in-frame clones and misses some; the assay was immunoSEQ multiplex PCR. That table gives V, J and clone size, and the DNA gave D and trimming. The sample lists about 2 million clones, 85% to 95% seen once, with 1% to 1.3% in the top ten. Input material: naive CD8+ T cells sorted from blood. This sequence originates from a man younger than 30 in good health. The rearrangement uses TRBV4-3 and TRBJ2-7, with D perhaps matching TRBD2 (5 bases). The CDR3 nucleotides are TGCGCCAGCAGCCAAGCGATGGGAGACTACGAGCAGTACTTC. Its translation is CASSQAMGDYEQYF.